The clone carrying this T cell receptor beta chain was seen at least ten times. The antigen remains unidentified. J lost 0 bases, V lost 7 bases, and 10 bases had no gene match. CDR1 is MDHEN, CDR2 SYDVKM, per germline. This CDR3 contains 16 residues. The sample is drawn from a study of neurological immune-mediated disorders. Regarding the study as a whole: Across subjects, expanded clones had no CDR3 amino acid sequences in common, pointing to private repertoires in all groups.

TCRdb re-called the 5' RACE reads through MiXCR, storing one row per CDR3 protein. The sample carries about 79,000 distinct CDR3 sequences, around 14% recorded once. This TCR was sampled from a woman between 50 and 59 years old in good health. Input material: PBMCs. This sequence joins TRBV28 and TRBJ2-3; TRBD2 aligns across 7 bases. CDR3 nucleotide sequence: TGTGCCAGCAACGACTCGGGGGGAAAAAGCACAGATACGCAGTATTTT. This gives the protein CASNDSGGKSTDTQYF. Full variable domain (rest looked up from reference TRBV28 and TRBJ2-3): DVKVTQSSRYLVKRTGEKVFLECVQDMDHENMFWYRQDPGLGLRLIYFSYDVKMKEKGDIPEGYSVSREKKERFSLILESASTNQTSMYLCASNDSGGKSTDTQYFGPGTRLTVL.